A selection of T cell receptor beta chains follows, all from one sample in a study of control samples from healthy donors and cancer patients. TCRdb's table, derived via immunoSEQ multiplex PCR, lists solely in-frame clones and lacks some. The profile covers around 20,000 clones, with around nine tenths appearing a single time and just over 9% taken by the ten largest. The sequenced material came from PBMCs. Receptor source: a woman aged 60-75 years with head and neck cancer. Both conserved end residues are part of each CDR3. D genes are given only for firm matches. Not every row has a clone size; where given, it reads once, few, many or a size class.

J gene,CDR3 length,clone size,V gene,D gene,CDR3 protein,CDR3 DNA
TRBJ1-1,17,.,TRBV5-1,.,CASSLRPQGLGNTEAFF,TGCGCCAGCAGCTTGCGTCCCCAGGGGCTAGGGAACACTGAAGCTTTCTTT
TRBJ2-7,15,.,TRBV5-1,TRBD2,CASSGLAGGDREQYF,TGCGCCAGCAGCGGTCTAGCGGGAGGGGACCGCGAGCAGTACTTC
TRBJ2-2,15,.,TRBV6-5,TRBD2,CASTTWTSGRGGLFF,TGTGCCAGCACCACTTGGACTAGCGGGAGGGGGGGGCTGTTTTTT
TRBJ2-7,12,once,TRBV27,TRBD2,CASSSGGVEQYF,TGTGCCAGCAGCTCCGGGGGGGTCGAGCAGTACTTC
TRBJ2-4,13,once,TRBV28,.,CASKDRAKNIQYF,TGTGCCAGCAAAGACAGGGCCAAAAACATTCAGTACTTC
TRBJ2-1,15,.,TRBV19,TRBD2,CATEPGTSSYNEQFF,TGTGCCACCGAACCCGGGACTAGCAGTTACAATGAGCAGTTCTTC
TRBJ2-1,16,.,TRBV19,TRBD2,CASSPFLAGAGNEQFF,TGTGCCAGTAGTCCGTTTCTAGCGGGAGCCGGCAATGAGCAGTTCTTC
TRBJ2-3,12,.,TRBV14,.,CASSLSTDTQYF,TGTGCCAGCAGCCTCAGCACAGATACGCAGTATTTT
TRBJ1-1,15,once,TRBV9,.,CASSVVGGAPTEAFF,TGTGCCAGCAGCGTAGTGGGGGGCGCGCCCACTGAAGCTTTCTTT
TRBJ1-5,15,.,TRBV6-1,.,CASSDTPRLRQPQHF,TGTGCCAGCAGTGACACCCCCCGGCTACGTCAGCCCCAGCATTTT
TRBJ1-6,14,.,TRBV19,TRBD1,CASSVGQYNSPLHF,TGTGCCAGTTCAGTGGGACAGTATAATTCACCCCTCCACTTT
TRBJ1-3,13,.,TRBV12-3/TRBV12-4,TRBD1,CASSLGQGNTIYF,TGTGCCAGCAGTTTGGGACAGGGAAACACCATATATTTT
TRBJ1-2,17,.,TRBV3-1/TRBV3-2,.,CASSLPGAGGGLYGYTF,TGTGCCAGCAGCCTACCGGGGGCAGGCGGAGGACTCTATGGCTACACCTTC
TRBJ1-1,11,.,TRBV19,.,CASSTGSGAFF,TGTGCCAGTAGCACCGGGAGCGGAGCTTTCTTT
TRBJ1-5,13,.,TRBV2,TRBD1,CASGTDSNQPQHF,TGTGCCAGCGGGACAGATAGCAATCAGCCCCAGCATTTT
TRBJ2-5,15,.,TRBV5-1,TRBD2,CASSSSGREQETQYF,TGCGCCAGCAGCTCAAGCGGGAGGGAGCAAGAGACCCAGTACTTC
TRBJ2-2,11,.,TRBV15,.,CATRRKGELFF,TGTGCCACCAGACGGAAGGGGGAGCTGTTTTTT
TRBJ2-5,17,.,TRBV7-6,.,CASSHSWLAKDQKTQYF,TGTGCCAGCAGCCACTCGTGGCTAGCGAAAGATCAGAAGACCCAGTACTTC
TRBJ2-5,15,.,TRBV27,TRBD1,CASSRGQGAGETQYF,TGTGCCAGCAGCCGGGGACAGGGGGCTGGAGAGACCCAGTACTTC
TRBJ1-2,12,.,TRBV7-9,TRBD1,CASSSSGGGYTF,TGTGCCAGCAGCTCTTCAGGGGGCGGCTACACCTTC
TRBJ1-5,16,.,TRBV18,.,CASSPQDIRKNQPQHF,TGTGCCAGCTCACCCCAGGACATCCGGAAGAATCAGCCCCAGCATTTT
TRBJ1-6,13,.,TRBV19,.,CASSPDAESPLHF,TGTGCCAGTAGTCCTGACGCCGAATCACCCCTCCACTTT
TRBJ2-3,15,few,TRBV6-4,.,CASSEGQGSTDTQYF,TGTGCCAGCAGTGAGGGCCAGGGGAGCACAGATACGCAGTATTTT
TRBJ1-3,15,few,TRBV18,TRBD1,CASSLGQVSGNTIYF,TGTGCCAGCTCCCTTGGACAGGTCTCTGGAAACACCATATATTTT
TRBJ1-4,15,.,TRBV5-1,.,CASSLIGVRGEKLFF,TGCGCCAGCAGCTTGATCGGGGTACGGGGAGAAAAACTGTTTTTT
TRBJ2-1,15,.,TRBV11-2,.,CASSLNRAGFDEQFF,TGTGCCAGCAGCTTAAATAGAGCAGGTTTCGATGAGCAGTTCTTC
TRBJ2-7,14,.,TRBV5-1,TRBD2,CASSLLTSGREQYF,TGCGCCAGCAGCCTCCTCACTAGCGGGAGGGAGCAGTACTTC
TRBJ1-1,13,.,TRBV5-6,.,CASSLVSNTEAFF,TGTGCCAGCAGCTTGGTCAGCAATACTGAAGCTTTCTTT
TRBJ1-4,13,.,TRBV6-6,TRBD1,CASRDRGAEKLFF,TGTGCCAGCAGGGACAGGGGTGCGGAAAAACTGTTTTTT
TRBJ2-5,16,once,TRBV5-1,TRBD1,CASSLRDRGSEKTQYF,TGCGCCAGCAGCTTGAGGGACAGGGGAAGCGAAAAGACCCAGTACTTC
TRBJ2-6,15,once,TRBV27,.,CASSTRYLRGGVLTF,TGTGCCAGCAGTACCAGATATCTTCGGGGAGGCGTCCTGACTTTC
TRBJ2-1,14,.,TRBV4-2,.,CASSQGGTYNEQFF,TGTGCCAGCAGCCAAGGAGGGACCTACAATGAGCAGTTCTTC
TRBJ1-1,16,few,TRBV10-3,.,CAISESTGTTNTEAFF,TGTGCCATCAGTGAGTCTACAGGAACTACGAACACTGAAGCTTTCTTT
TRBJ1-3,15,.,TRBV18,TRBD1,CASSPTGGVGNTIYF,TGTGCCAGCTCACCCACAGGGGGCGTTGGAAACACCATATATTTT
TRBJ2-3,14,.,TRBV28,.,CASSLGGSTDTQYF,TGTGCCAGCAGTTTAGGAGGTAGCACAGATACGCAGTATTTT
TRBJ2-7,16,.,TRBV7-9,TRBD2,CAGSLEASGSPYEQYF,TGTGCCGGCAGCTTAGAGGCTAGCGGGAGTCCCTACGAGCAGTACTTC
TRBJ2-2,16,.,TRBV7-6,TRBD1,CASSLSGTGYTGELFF,TGTGCCAGCAGCTTATCGGGGACAGGGTACACCGGGGAGCTGTTTTTT
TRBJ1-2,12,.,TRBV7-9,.,CASSTDPYGYTF,TGTGCCAGCAGCACCGACCCCTATGGCTACACCTTC
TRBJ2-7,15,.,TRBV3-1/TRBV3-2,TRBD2,CASSRLAGISYEQYF,TGTGCCAGCAGCCGGCTAGCGGGTATCTCCTACGAGCAGTACTTC
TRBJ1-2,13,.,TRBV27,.,CASSPNTNYGYTF,TGTGCCAGCAGTCCTAATACTAACTATGGCTACACCTTC
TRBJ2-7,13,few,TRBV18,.,CASSPSGTYEQYF,TGTGCCAGCTCACCCTCCGGGACCTACGAGCAGTACTTC
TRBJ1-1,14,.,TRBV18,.,CASSPPGSRPKAFF,TGTGCCAGCTCACCACCGGGGAGCAGGCCGAAGGCTTTCTTT
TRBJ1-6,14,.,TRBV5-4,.,CASSLVATDSPLHF,TGTGCCAGCAGCTTGGTGGCGACAGATTCACCCCTCCACTTT
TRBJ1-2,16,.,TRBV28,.,CASRPIRGLANYGYTF,TGTGCCAGCAGGCCCATCCGCGGTCTAGCTAACTATGGCTACACCTTC
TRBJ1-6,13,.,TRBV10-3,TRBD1,CAITDRVGSPLHF,TGTGCCATCACCGACAGGGTTGGTTCACCCCTCCACTTT
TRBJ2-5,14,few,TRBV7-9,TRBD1,CASSLDRVYQGQYF,TGTGCCAGCAGCCTAGACAGGGTGTACCAGGGCCAGTACTTC
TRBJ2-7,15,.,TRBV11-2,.,CASTSYYIGSYEQYF,TGTGCCAGCACCTCTTATTATATTGGCTCCTACGAGCAGTACTTC
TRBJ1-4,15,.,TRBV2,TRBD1,CASSGTGVSNEKLFF,TGTGCCAGCAGTGGCACAGGGGTATCGAATGAAAAACTGTTTTTT
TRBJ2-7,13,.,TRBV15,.,CATSRESGREQYF,TGTGCCACCAGCAGAGAGAGTGGTAGGGAGCAGTACTTC
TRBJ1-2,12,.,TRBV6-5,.,CASSSPIGGYTF,TGTGCCAGCAGCTCCCCTATAGGAGGCTACACCTTC
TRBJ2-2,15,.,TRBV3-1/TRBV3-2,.,CASSQGALNTGELFF,TGTGCCAGCAGCCAAGGGGCACTGAACACCGGGGAGCTGTTTTTT
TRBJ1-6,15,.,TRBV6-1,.,CASSDEGGDASPLHF,TGTGCCAGCAGTGACGAAGGAGGGGACGCTTCACCCCTCCACTTT
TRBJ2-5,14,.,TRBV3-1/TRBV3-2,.,CASSLGLTKETQYF,TGTGCCAGCAGCCTTGGACTTACAAAAGAGACCCAGTACTTC
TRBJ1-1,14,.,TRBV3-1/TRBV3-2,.,CASSQMMGNTEAFF,TGTGCCAGCAGCCAAATGATGGGTAACACTGAAGCTTTCTTT
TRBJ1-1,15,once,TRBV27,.,CASYSVGNMNTEAFF,TGTGCCAGCTATTCTGTCGGGAATATGAACACTGAAGCTTTCTTT
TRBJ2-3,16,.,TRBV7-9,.,CASSSTTSLPTDTQYF,TGTGCCAGCAGCTCTACTACTTCCTTACCCACAGATACGCAGTATTTT
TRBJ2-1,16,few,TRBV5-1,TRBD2,CASSSAGTTQYNEQFF,TGCGCCAGCAGCTCCGCCGGGACTACCCAATACAATGAGCAGTTCTTC
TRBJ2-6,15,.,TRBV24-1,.,CATSDASPGANVLTF,TGTGCCACCAGTGATGCATCACCTGGGGCCAACGTCCTGACTTTC